Each of the 9 T cell receptor beta chains below was sequenced from the same sample in a study of human T cells and chemical hapten exposure. Each CDR3 protein is one row after TCRdb ran MiXCR on the RACE reads. The table shows some 330,000 distinct CDR3 sequences, with around 5.5% occurring only once. The time point denotes: pre-sensitization, week 0. Treatment: therapeutic diphenylcyclopropenone sensitization with weekly scalp DPC. Source: whole blood, taken in connection with sensitization to the hapten diphenylcyclopropenone (DPC). These receptors were collected from a woman aged 18-30 years with alopecia areata. Some clones in this sample may be carry-over from other donors' samples.

This clonotype came up once. This sequence joins TRBV10-3 and TRBJ1-5; D not certain. Germline assignment: CDR1 ENHRY and CDR2 SYGVKD. The CDR3 covers 13 residues. The germline V and J ends were trimmed by 5 bases and 1 base, with 6 bases remaining between them. CDR3 nucleotide sequence: TGTGCCATCAGTCCCTCAAGCAATCAGCCCCAGCATTTT. Translating gives CAISPSSNQPQHF.

Turning to this clonotype: Since a much larger clone is just one base distant, this may be a read error. The chain has TRBV12-3 or TRBV12-4 and TRBJ1-3; D not certain. V was cut by 5 bases and J by 8 bases, with 16 bases left in between. The CDR3 covers 14 residues. The CDR3 nucleotides read TGTGCCAGCAGTCCCTTATCGGAAGTGTACACCATATATTTT. It codes for CASSPLSEVYTIYF.

The chain links TRBV6-6 to TRBJ2-3; D might be TRBD2 (6 bases). Germline loops: CDR1 MNHNY, CDR2 SVGAGI (reference sequence). V was cut by 4 bases and J by 11 bases, with 22 bases left in between. The CDR3 runs to 15 residues. The CDR3: CASSSVGLGPSGQYF. The CDR3, as DNA: TGTGCCAGCAGTTCAGTGGGACTGGGGCCCTCTGGGCAGTATTTT.

This clonotype was recorded at least ten times. V and J are TRBV7-9 and TRBJ1-4; maybe TRBD1 (6 bases). Trimming shortened V by 4 bases and J by 7 bases, and 16 bases separated the two germline ends. Germline-derived CDR1 and CDR2 are SEHNR and FQNEAQ (reference sequence). The CDR3 has 15 residues. CDR3 bases: TGTGCCAGCAGCTCCGGGGGCGCGGCTCGTGAAAAACTGTTTTTT. Translated: CASSSGGAAREKLFF.

Only a few counts were recorded for this clonotype. V is TRBV4-1 and J is TRBJ1-4; D call uncertain. Per germline, CDR1 MGHRA and CDR2 YSYEKL. The CDR3 loop spans 15 amino acids. The ends were cut back, 6 bases at V and 7 bases at J, with 18 bases in the middle. Here the CDR3 reads CASRSYRDSGEKLFF. For the CDR3, the DNA is TGCGCCAGCAGATCCTACCGGGATTCAGGTGAAAAACTGTTTTTT.

The rearrangement uses TRBV11-1 and TRBJ2-7, with 9 bases identical to TRBD2. This CDR3 contains 15 residues. Losses at the gene ends were 7 bases for V and 4 bases for J; bases not matched to a gene: 11. In germline, CDR1 is SGHAT, CDR2 FQDESV (reference sequence). The CDR3 region is CASTLAGQRVYEQYF. The DNA for the CDR3 is TGTGCCAGCACCCTAGCGGGACAGCGAGTTTACGAGCAGTACTTC.

V usage is TRBV7-2 and J usage is TRBJ2-1; 14 nucleotides align to TRBD2. Germline-derived CDR1 and CDR2 are SGHTA and FQGNSA. The CDR3 spans 17 residues. V was pared by 6 bases and J by 9 bases, with 13 bases of the junction left unmatched. The CDR3 DNA reads as TGTGCCAGCAGTACTCCGCGGACTAGCGGGGGGATGGGTGAGCAGTTCTTC. It yields the protein CASSTPRTSGGMGEQFF.

The rearrangement links TRBV14 to TRBJ2-1; 11 positions match TRBD1. The CDR3 covers 16 residues. From germline, CDR1 is SGHDN and CDR2 FVKESK. Trimming cost V 3 bases and J 9 bases; bases outside gene matches: 10. The CDR3 region is CASSQLGWTGGGEQFF. CDR3 coding DNA: TGTGCCAGCAGCCAGCTGGGATGGACAGGGGGCGGTGAGCAGTTCTTC.

This clonotype has more than one count but fewer than ten. This chain connects TRBV9 to TRBJ2-7, with D unresolved. From germline, CDR1 is SGDLS and CDR2 YYNGEE. The V and J ends lost 0 bases and 11 bases respectively, with 15 bases between them. There are 13 residues in the CDR3. The chain's CDR3 is CASSVDHKSKEYF. The CDR3 nucleotides are TGTGCCAGCAGCGTAGACCATAAGAGTAAGGAGTACTTC.